This TCR beta chain emerged from a study of somatic mutations in cytotoxic T cells in rheumatoid arthritis. Sequenced by immunoSEQ multiplex PCR; TCRdb stores in-frame clones only, minus some. The sample includes 10,000 to 12,000 clones, roughly 73% of them seen just once. This clone was counted only a few times. This sequence originates from a man aged 50-60 years in good health. Sequencing was carried out using CD8+ T cells sorted from blood.

This chain's CDR3 is CASSDIGYTF. The DNA for the CDR3 is TGTGCCAGCAGCGACATTGGCTACACCTTC. This chain connects TRBV6-6 to TRBJ1-2; D uncertain. This CDR3 has 10 amino acids. The germline V and J ends were trimmed by 6 bases and 7 bases, with 6 bases remaining between them. In germline, CDR1 is MNHNY, CDR2 SVGAGI (reference sequence).